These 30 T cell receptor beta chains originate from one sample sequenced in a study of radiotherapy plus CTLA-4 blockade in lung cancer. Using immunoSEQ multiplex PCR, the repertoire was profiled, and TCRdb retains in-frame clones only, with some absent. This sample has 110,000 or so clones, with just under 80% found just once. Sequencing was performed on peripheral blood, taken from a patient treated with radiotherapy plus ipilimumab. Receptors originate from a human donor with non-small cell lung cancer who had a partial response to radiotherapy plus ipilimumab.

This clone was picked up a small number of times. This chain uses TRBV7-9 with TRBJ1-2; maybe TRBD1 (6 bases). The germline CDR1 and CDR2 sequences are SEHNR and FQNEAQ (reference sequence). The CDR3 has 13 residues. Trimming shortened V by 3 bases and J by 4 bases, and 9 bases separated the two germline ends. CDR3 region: CASSLDSFYGYTF. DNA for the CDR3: TGTGCCAGCAGCTTGGACAGTTTCTATGGCTACACCTTC.

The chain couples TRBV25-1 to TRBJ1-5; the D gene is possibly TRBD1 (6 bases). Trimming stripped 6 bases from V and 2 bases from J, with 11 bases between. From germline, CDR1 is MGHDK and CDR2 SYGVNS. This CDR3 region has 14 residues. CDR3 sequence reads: CASRGAGGNQPQHF. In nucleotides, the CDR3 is TGTGCCAGCAGGGGGGCCGGGGGCAATCAGCCCCAGCATTTT. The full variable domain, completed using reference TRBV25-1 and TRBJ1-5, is EADIYQTPRYLVIGTGKKITLECSQTMGHDKMYWYQQDPGMELHLIHYSYGVNSTEKGDLSSESTVSRIRTEHFPLTLESARPSHTSQYLCASRGAGGNQPQHFGDGTRLSIL.

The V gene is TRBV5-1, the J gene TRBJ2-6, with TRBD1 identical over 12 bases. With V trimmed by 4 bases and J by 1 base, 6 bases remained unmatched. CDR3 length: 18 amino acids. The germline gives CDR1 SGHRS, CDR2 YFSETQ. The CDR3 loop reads CASSAWDRGRSGANVLTF. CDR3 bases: TGCGCCAGCAGCGCGTGGGACAGGGGGCGTTCTGGGGCCAACGTCCTGACTTTC.

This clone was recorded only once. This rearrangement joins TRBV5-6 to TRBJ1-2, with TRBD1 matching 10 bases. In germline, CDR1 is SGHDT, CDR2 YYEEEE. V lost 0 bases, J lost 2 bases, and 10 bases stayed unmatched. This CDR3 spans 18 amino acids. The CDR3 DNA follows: TGTGCCAGCAGCTTGGTTGTCGGACAGGGGGTCCGAAACTATGGCTACACCTTC. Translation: CASSLVVGQGVRNYGYTF.

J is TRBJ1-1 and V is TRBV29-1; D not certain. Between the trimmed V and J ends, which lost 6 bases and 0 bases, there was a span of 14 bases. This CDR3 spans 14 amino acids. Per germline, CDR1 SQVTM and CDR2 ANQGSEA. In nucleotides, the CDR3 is TGCAGCGTAGCCGACTCCAACATGAACACTGAAGCTTTCTTT. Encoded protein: CSVADSNMNTEAFF.

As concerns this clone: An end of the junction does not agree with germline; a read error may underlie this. The CDR3 loop is CASSLVGRGMGETQYF. For the CDR3, the DNA is TGTGCTAGCAGCTTAGTGGGCAGGGGGATGGGAGAGACCCAGTACTTC. The V and J genes are TRBV7-7 and TRBJ2-5; the match to TRBD1 covers 7 bases. Germline CDR1 reads SSHAT; CDR2 reads FNYEAQ (reference sequence). This CDR3 region has 16 residues.

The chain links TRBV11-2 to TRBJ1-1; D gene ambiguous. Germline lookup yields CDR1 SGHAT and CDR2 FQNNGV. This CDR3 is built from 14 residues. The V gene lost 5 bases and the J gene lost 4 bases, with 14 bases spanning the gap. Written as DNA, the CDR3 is TGTGCCAGCAGCAGAAACGCAGGAGGCACTGAAGCTTTCTTT. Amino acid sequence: CASSRNAGGTEAFF.

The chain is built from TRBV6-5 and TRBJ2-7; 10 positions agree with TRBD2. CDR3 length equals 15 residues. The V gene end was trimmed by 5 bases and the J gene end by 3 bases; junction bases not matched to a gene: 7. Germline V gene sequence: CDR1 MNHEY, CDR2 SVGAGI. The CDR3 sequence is CASSTIAGGDYEQYF. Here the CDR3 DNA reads TGTGCCAGCAGTACTATAGCGGGAGGAGACTACGAGCAGTACTTC.

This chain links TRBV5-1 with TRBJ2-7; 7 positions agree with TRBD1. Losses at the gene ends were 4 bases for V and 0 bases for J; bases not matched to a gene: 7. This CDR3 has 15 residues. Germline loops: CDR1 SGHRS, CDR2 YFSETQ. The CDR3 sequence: CASSKDRLSSYEQYV. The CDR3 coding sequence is TGCGCCAGCAGCAAGGACAGGTTGAGCTCCTACGAGCAGTACGTC.

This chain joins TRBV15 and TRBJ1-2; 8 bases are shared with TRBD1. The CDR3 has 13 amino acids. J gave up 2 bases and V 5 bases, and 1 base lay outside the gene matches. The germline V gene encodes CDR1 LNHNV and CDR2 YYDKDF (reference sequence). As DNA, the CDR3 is TGTGCCACCAGCCGGACAGGGAACTATGGCTACACCTTC. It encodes CATSRTGNYGYTF.

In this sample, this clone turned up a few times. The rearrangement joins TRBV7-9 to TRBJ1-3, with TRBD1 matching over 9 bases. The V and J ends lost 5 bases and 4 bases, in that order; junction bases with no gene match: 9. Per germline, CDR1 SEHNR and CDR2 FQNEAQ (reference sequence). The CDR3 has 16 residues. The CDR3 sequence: CASSPGQGTYGNTIYF. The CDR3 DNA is TGTGCCAGCAGCCCTGGACAGGGGACTTACGGAAACACCATATATTTT.

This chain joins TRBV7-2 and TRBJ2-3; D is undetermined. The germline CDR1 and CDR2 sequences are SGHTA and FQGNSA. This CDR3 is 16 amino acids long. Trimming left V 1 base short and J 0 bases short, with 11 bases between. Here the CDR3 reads CASSLEATTSTDTQYF. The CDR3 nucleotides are TGTGCCAGCAGCTTAGAGGCGACAACCAGCACAGATACGCAGTATTTT.

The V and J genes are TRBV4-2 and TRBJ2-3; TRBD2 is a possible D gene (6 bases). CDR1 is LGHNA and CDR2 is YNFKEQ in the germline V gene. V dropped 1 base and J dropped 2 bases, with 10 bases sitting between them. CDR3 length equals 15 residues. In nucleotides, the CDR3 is TGTGCCAGCAGCCAAGTTGGGGACTTCACAGATACGCAGTATTTT. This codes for CASSQVGDFTDTQYF.

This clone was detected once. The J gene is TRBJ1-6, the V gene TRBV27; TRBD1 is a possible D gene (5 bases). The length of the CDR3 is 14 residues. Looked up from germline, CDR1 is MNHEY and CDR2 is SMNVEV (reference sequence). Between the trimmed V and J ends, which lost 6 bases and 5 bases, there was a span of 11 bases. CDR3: CASRAGPNNSPLHF. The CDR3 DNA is TGTGCCAGCAGAGCAGGGCCTAATAATTCACCCCTCCACTTT.

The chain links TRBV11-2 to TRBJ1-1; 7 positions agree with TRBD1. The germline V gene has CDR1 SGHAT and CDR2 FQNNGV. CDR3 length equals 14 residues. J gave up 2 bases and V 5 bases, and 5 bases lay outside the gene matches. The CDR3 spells CASSLRGVNTEAFF. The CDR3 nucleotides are TGTGCCAGCAGCCTCAGGGGGGTTAACACTGAAGCTTTCTTT.

This CDR3 is CASSPGLAGKETQYF. CDR3 in DNA: TGCGCCAGCAGCCCTGGACTAGCGGGAAAAGAGACCCAGTACTTC. The J gene is TRBJ2-5, the V gene TRBV4-1; TRBD2 matches at 12 bases. Germline V CDR1 and CDR2: MGHRA, YSYEKL. The ends lost 4 bases at V and 3 bases at J; junction bases unmatched: 3. The CDR3 has 15 amino acids.

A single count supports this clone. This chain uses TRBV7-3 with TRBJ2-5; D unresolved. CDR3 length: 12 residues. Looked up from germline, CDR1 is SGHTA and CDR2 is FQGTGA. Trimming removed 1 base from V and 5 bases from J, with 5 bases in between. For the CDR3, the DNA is TGTGCCAGCAGCTTAAATATGGAGACCCAGTACTTC. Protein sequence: CASSLNMETQYF.

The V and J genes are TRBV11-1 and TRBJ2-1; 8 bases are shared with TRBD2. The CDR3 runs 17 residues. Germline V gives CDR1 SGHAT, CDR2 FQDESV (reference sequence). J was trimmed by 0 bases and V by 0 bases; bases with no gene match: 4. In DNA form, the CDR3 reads TGTGCCAGCAGCTTAGCGGTAGCGGGATCCTCCTACAATGAGCAGTTCTTC. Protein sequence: CASSLAVAGSSYNEQFF.

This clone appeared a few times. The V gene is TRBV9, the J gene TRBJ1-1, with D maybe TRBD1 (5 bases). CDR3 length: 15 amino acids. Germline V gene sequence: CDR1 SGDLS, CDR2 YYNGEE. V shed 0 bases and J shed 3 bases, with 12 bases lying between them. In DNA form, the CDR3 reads TGTGCCAGCAGCGTAGTGGGGGGGTTGGACACTGAAGCTTTCTTT. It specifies CASSVVGGLDTEAFF.

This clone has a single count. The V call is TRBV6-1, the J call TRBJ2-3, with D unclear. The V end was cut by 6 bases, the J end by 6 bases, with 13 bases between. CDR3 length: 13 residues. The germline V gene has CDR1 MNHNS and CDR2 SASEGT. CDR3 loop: CASSLESSDTQYF. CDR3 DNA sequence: TGTGCCAGCAGCTTAGAGAGCTCCGATACGCAGTATTTT.

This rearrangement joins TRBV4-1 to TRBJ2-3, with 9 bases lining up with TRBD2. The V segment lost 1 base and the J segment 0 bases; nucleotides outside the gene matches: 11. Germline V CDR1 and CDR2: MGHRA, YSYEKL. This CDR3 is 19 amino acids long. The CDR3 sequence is CASSQGPGLALPSTDTQYF. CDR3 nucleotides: TGCGCCAGCAGCCAAGGGCCGGGACTAGCCCTTCCTAGCACAGATACGCAGTATTTT.

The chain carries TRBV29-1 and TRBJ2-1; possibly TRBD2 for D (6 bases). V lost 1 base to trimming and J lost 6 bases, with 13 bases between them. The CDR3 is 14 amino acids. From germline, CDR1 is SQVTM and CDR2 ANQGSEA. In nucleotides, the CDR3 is TGCAGCGTTGAAGGGGGGGTAGGCGGCAATGAGCAGTTCTTC. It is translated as CSVEGGVGGNEQFF.

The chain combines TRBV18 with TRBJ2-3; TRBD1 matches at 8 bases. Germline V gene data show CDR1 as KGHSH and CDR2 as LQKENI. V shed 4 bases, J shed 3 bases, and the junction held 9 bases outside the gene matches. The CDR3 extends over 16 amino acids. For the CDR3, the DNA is TGTGCCAGCTCACGTTACCGACAGGGGAGGACAGATACGCAGTATTTT. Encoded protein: CASSRYRQGRTDTQYF.

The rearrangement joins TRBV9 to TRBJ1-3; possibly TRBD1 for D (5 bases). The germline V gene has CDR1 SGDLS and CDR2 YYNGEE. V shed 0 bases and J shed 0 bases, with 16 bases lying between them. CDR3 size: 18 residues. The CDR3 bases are TGTGCCAGCAGCGTAGCAGGGTATGGGGGGTCCTCTGGAAACACCATATATTTT. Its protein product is CASSVAGYGGSSGNTIYF.

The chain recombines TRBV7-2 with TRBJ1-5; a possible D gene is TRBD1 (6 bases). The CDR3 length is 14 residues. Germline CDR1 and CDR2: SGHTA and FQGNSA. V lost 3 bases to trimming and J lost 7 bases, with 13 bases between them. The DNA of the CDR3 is TGTGCCAGCAGCTTTCAGGGGAGTCTGCAGCCCCAGCATTTT. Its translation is CASSFQGSLQPQHF.

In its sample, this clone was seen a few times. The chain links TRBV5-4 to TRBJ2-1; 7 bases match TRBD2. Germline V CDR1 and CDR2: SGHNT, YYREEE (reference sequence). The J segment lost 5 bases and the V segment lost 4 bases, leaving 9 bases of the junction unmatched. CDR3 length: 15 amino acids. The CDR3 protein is CASSPGLLGNNEQFF. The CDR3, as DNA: TGTGCCAGCAGCCCGGGACTATTGGGTAACAATGAGCAGTTCTTC.

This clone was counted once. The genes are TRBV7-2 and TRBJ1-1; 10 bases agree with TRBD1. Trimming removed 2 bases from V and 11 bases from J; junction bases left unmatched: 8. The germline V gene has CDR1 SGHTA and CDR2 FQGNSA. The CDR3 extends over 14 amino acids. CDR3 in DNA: TGTGCCAGCAGCTTATTCGGGACAGGGGATCGCGCTTTCTTT. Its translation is CASSLFGTGDRAFF.

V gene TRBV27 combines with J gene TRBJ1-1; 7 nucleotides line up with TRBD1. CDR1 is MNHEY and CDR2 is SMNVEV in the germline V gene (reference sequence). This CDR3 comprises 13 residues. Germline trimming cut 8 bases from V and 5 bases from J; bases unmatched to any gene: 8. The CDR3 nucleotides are TGTGCCAGCGGCGAACAGGGGCGGACTGAAGCTTTCTTT. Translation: CASGEQGRTEAFF.

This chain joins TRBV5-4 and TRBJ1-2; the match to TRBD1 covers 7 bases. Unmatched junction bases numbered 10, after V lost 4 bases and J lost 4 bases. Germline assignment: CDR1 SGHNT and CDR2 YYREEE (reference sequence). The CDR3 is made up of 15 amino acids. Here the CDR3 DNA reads TGTGCCAGCAGCCACAAAAGACAGGGCTCCTATGGCTACACCTTC. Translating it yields CASSHKRQGSYGYTF. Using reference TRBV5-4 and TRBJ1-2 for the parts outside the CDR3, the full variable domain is ETGVTQSPTHLIKTRGQQVTLRCSSQSGHNTVSWYQQALGQGPQFIFQYYREEENGRGNFPPRFSGLQFPNYSSELNVNALELDDSALYLCASSHKRQGSYGYTFGSGTRLTVV.

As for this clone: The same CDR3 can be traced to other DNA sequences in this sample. Here the CDR3 reads CASSLLAGRTDTQYF. In DNA, the CDR3 is TGTGCCAGCAGTTTATTGGCGGGACGCACAGATACGCAGTATTTT. V and J are TRBV28 and TRBJ2-3, with D perhaps TRBD2 (6 bases). The V gene lost 1 base and the J gene lost 1 base, with 9 bases spanning the gap. Germline loops: CDR1 MDHEN, CDR2 SYDVKM. This CDR3 has 15 amino acids.